This TCR beta chain is drawn from a study of CD8 T cells in ankylosing spondylitis. General study findings and limits: Clones linked to disease were reported to show significant enrichment in matched ankylosing spondylitis synovial fluid. There were earlier reports of some motif variants in reactive arthritis synovial fluid and blood. It appeared that ankylosing spondylitis blood was characterized by a TCR beta motif of roughly 8 highly homologous variants.

By quantitative 5'-RACE with molecular barcodes, the TCR beta libraries were made. Each CDR3 protein gets one entry after TCRdb re-called the 5' RACE reads with MiXCR. The table lists about 540,000 distinct CDR3 sequences, 9.5% to 15% of them singletons. In this sample, this clonotype turned up a few times. No antigen is known for it. The origin of this receptor is a male donor with ankylosing spondylitis. The sequencing input was blood, either unsorted or a sorted T cell fraction (not recorded which).

CDR3 coding DNA: TGCGCCACCTTTGACAGGTCCTATGGCTACACCTTC. Its translation: CATFDRSYGYTF. The J gene is TRBJ1-2, the V gene TRBV10-1; maybe TRBD1 (6 bases). The CDR3 sequence is 12 residues long. The V gene's germline CDR1 is WNHNN and CDR2 SYGVQD (reference sequence). V lost 10 bases and J lost 4, with 13 bases in between.